The entry that follows covers one TCR beta chain sequence. Trimming took off 8 bases at V and 4 bases at J, with 11 bases between the two ends. The CDR3 has 13 amino acids. The germline V gene encodes CDR1 ENHRY and CDR2 SYGVKD. The protocol was immunoSEQ multiplex PCR, while the TCRdb copy is restricted to in-frame clones and leaves out a portion. The sample lists tens of thousands of clones; roughly 92% were seen once. The sample comes from a study of T cell changes during pregnancy in multiple sclerosis. The starting material was peripheral blood, obtained before pregnancy. This TCR derives from a female donor with multiple sclerosis, enrolled in a pregnancy study. The V and J genes are TRBV10-3 and TRBJ1-4; D call uncertain. The CDR3 DNA reads as TGTGCCATCTACAGAACGCATAATGAAAAACTGTTTTTT. Translating it yields CAIYRTHNEKLFF.